Presented here are 21 T cell receptor beta chains from one specimen sequenced in a study of blood T cell repertoires in COVID-19. Using immunoSEQ multiplex PCR, the repertoire was profiled, and TCRdb retains in-frame clones only, with some absent. The repertoire holds approximately 50,000 clones, with roughly 88% as singletons. The sequenced sample was peripheral blood. The receptors derive from a human donor in a cohort sampled during active COVID-19.

This chain's CDR3 is CASSRLAESSYEQYF. CDR3 coding DNA: TGTGCCAGCAGCAGGCTAGCGGAGAGCTCCTACGAGCAGTACTTC. The rearrangement uses TRBV6-5 and TRBJ2-7; TRBD2 matches at 7 bases. The CDR3 is 15 residues long. V was pared by 6 bases and J by 0 bases, with 8 bases of the junction left unmatched. Germline CDR1 MNHEY, CDR2 SVGAGI.

The rearrangement links TRBV18 to TRBJ1-4, with 10 bases identical to TRBD1. The junction had 5 bases not matched to a gene; V was cut back by 4 bases and J by 0 bases. This CDR3 is built from 17 residues. Germline CDR1 KGHSH, CDR2 LQKENI. The CDR3 DNA is TGTGCCAGCTCACTCCGGGACAGGGGTTCAACTAATGAAAAACTGTTTTTT. Translated: CASSLRDRGSTNEKLFF.

The chain has TRBV5-4 and TRBJ2-7; 11 nucleotides match TRBD2. Germline V gives CDR1 SGHNT, CDR2 YYREEE (reference sequence). The CDR3 spans 18 residues. V lost 7 bases to trimming and J lost 3 bases; unmatched junction nucleotides: 18. The chain's CDR3 is CASSRGGAGTSGNYEQYF. CDR3 in DNA: TGTGCCAGCTCTAGGGGGGGCGCAGGGACTAGCGGAAACTACGAGCAGTACTTC.

The V gene is TRBV19, the J gene TRBJ2-1; 14 nucleotides agree with TRBD2. Trimming at V came to 5 bases and at J to 7 bases, leaving 10 bases not matched to a gene. The CDR3 totals 17 residues. CDR1 and CDR2 (germline): LNHDA, SQIVND (reference sequence). In DNA form, the CDR3 reads TGTGCCAGTAGTGAACACGCCGGGACTAGCGGGAGAAATGAGCAGTTCTTC. Translating gives CASSEHAGTSGRNEQFF.

This chain connects TRBV6-2 or TRBV6-3 to TRBJ2-1; TRBD1 matches at 11 bases. The CDR3 contains 15 residues. CDR1 is MNHEY, CDR2 SVGEGT, per germline. V dropped 5 bases and J dropped 5; count of bases not matched to a gene: 5. CDR3 coding DNA: TGTGCCAGCAGTAGAGGACAGGGGGCCCACAATGAGCAGTTCTTC. Encoded protein: CASSRGQGAHNEQFF.

J is TRBJ2-7 and V is TRBV18, with a tentative D call TRBD1 (6 bases). Germline CDR1 KGHSH, CDR2 LQKENI. The CDR3 runs 15 residues. Trimming took off 6 bases at V and 2 bases at J, with 17 bases between the two ends. CDR3 protein: CASSPDGPGAYEQYF. The CDR3 DNA is TGTGCCAGCTCGCCAGATGGGCCAGGGGCCTACGAGCAGTACTTC.

The rearrangement uses TRBV5-6 and TRBJ2-5; 13 bases map to TRBD2. The CDR3 covers 17 residues. Trimming removed 4 bases from V and 5 bases from J; junction bases left unmatched: 11. CDR1 is SGHDT, CDR2 YYEEEE, per germline. This chain's CDR3 is CASSRTSGRGVGETQYF. The CDR3, as DNA: TGTGCCAGCAGCAGGACTAGCGGGAGAGGGGTCGGGGAGACCCAGTACTTC.

V is TRBV6-6 and J is TRBJ2-7; unclear D gene. The CDR3 extends over 14 amino acids. The V end was cut by 5 bases, the J end by 1 base, with 12 bases between. CDR1 is MNHNY and CDR2 is SVGAGI in the germline V gene (reference sequence). CDR3 bases: TGTGCCAGCAGTCTACAAGGCGGTTCCTACGAGCAGTACTTC. This codes for CASSLQGGSYEQYF.

This clone occurred a few times. The chain links TRBV5-1 to TRBJ2-1, with 7 bases identical to TRBD2. The length of the CDR3 is 17 residues. Germline V gene sequence: CDR1 SGHRS, CDR2 YFSETQ. The V and J ends lost 4 bases and 0 bases, in that order; junction bases with no gene match: 10. CDR3: CASSQSSGPLSYNEQFF. The CDR3 nucleotides are TGCGCCAGCAGCCAATCTAGCGGACCCCTCTCCTACAATGAGCAGTTCTTC.

The rearrangement uses TRBV11-3 and TRBJ2-5; 7 nucleotides line up with TRBD1. V shed 4 bases and J 2 bases; nucleotides not matched to a gene: 4. Germline lookup yields CDR1 SGHNT and CDR2 YENEEA. The CDR3 contains 14 residues. CDR3 DNA: TGTGCCAGCAGCTCGGGGACAGATCAAGAGACCCAGTACTTC. Translated: CASSSGTDQETQYF.

This clone was detected once. The chain joins TRBV18 to TRBJ2-7; TRBD1 matches at 7 bases. J lost 4 bases, V lost 5 bases, and 8 bases had no gene match. The CDR3 length is 14 residues. The germline V gene has CDR1 KGHSH and CDR2 LQKENI. The CDR3 here is CASSSPRGSYEQYF. The CDR3 nucleotides are TGTGCCAGCTCAAGTCCCAGGGGGAGTTACGAGCAGTACTTC.

This clone was observed a single time. The chain couples TRBV6-5 to TRBJ1-2; tentative D call: TRBD1 (6 bases). Germline CDR1 and CDR2: MNHEY and SVGAGI. The V end was cut by 10 bases, the J end by 4 bases, with 16 bases between. This CDR3 is 13 amino acids long. The CDR3 DNA sequence: TGTGCCACCACAGGGCCCGGAGGCTATGGCTACACCTTC. Translation: CATTGPGGYGYTF.

The gene calls are TRBV9 and TRBJ2-3; no definite D call. Germline values: CDR1 SGDLS, CDR2 YYNGEE. Deletions cut 0 bases from V and 2 bases from J, with 7 bases between. This CDR3 has 14 residues. CDR3 residues: CASSVDLSTDTQYF. Written as DNA, the CDR3 is TGTGCCAGCAGCGTAGATCTCTCCACAGATACGCAGTATTTT.

The chain is built from TRBV3-1 (or the pseudogene TRBV3-2) and TRBJ2-3, with a possible D match to TRBD2 (6 bases). This CDR3 region has 15 residues. The germline gives CDR1 LGHDT, CDR2 YNNKEL (reference sequence). V lost 1 base to trimming and J lost 2 bases, with 10 bases between them. CDR3 DNA sequence: TGTGCCAGCAGCCAAGTCACTAGCCCCACAGATACGCAGTATTTT. Its protein is CASSQVTSPTDTQYF.

Only a few counts were recorded for this clone. The chain has TRBV11-3 and TRBJ2-2; 7 positions match TRBD1. The germline V gene has CDR1 SGHNT and CDR2 YENEEA. V trimming: 6 bases; J trimming: 2 bases; junction bases outside the gene matches: 9. The CDR3 is made up of 16 amino acids. CDR3 in amino acids: CASSYSGTANTGELFF. DNA for the CDR3: TGTGCCAGCAGTTACTCCGGGACAGCAAACACCGGGGAGCTGTTTTTT. Supplemented by reference TRBV11-3 and TRBJ2-2, the full variable domain reads EAGVVQSPRYKIIEKKQPVAFWCNPISGHNTLYWYLQNLGQGPELLIRYENEEAVDDSQLPKDRFSAERLKGVDSTLKIQPAELGDSAVYLCASSYSGTANTGELFFGEGSRLTVL.

This chain uses TRBV24-1 with TRBJ2-1; 9 positions agree with TRBD1. This CDR3 region has 17 residues. In germline, CDR1 is KGHDR, CDR2 SFDVKD. V dropped 0 bases and J dropped 5; count of bases not matched to a gene: 7. The CDR3: CATSDLPGQGGHNEQFF. In DNA form, the CDR3 reads TGTGCCACCAGTGATTTGCCGGGACAGGGAGGGCACAATGAGCAGTTCTTC.

The chain joins TRBV2 to TRBJ1-4, with a possible D match to TRBD1 (6 bases). Per germline, CDR1 SNHLY and CDR2 FYNNEI. V lost 5 bases and J lost 7, with 14 bases in between. This CDR3 spans 14 amino acids. The CDR3 DNA is TGTGCCAGCAGTAGAGGGGGGGGAAGTGAAAAACTGTTTTTT. Its translation: CASSRGGGSEKLFF.

The V gene is TRBV24-1, the J gene TRBJ1-5; 8 nucleotides line up with TRBD1. The CDR3 length is 15 residues. V shed 5 bases and J 6 bases; nucleotides not matched to a gene: 8. Germline V gene data show CDR1 as KGHDR and CDR2 as SFDVKD. The CDR3 loop is CATSAHGQGGQPQHF. The CDR3 DNA is TGTGCCACCAGTGCCCACGGACAGGGAGGTCAGCCCCAGCATTTT.

This chain connects TRBV7-9 to TRBJ2-1; 8 bases align to TRBD1. The CDR3 extends over 12 amino acids. Germline V gene data show CDR1 as SEHNR and CDR2 as FQNEAQ (reference sequence). V lost 6 bases to trimming and J lost 14 bases; unmatched junction nucleotides: 9. CDR3 region: CASSEATGVKFF. CDR3 coding DNA: TGTGCCAGCAGTGAGGCGACAGGGGTGAAGTTCTTC.

The gene calls are TRBV5-6 and TRBJ2-2, with TRBD2 matching over 7 bases. Germline V lookup: CDR1 SGHDT, CDR2 YYEEEE. J lost 4 bases, V lost 4 bases, and 13 bases had no gene match. This CDR3 comprises 17 residues. CDR3 DNA: TGTGCCAGCAGCCCCGAGGGGCTAGCGGATAGCACCGGGGAGCTGTTTTTT. Protein: CASSPEGLADSTGELFF.

The V gene is TRBV10-3, the J gene TRBJ2-1, with TRBD1 matching over 7 bases. Germline-derived CDR1 and CDR2 are ENHRY and SYGVKD. V shed 2 bases and J 15 bases; nucleotides not matched to a gene: 7. The length of the CDR3 is 12 residues. In DNA, the CDR3 is TGTGCCATCAGTGAGAGAGGGCCAGGGGGGTTCTTC. Translation gives CAISERGPGGFF.